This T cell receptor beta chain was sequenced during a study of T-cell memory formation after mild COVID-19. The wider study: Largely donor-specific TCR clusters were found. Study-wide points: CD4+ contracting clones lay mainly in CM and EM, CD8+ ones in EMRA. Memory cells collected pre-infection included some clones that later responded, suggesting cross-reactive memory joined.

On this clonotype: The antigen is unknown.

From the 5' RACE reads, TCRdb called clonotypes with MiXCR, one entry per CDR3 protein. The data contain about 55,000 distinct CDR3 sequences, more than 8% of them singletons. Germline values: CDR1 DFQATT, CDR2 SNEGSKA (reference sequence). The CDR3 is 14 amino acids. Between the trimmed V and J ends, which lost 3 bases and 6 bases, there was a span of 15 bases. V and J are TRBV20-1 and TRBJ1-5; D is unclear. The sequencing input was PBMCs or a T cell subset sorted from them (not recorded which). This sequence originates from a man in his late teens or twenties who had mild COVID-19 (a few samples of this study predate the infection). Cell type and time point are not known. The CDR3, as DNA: TGCAGTGCTAGCCGGACGGGTTATGCTCAGCCCCAGCATTTT. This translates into CSASRTGYAQPQHF.